This TCR beta chain was profiled in a study of cytomegalovirus exposure and HLA in healthy donors (dated by TCRdb to about 2017). Study-level background: An earlier analysis of a few hundred of the donors reported 250 to 350 Gb of sequence data and around 100 million unique TCR beta sequences obtained from 180 million or so T cells. The study combined high-throughput TCR immunosequencing, statistical association of individual TCRs with disease status, and machine learning to predict cytomegalovirus infection status. All discovery cohort repertoires had been generated on a single sequencing platform. Alongside the repertoire data, information on donor age, sex, ethnicity and CMV serostatus was compiled. Using immunosequencing, the study profiled T cell repertoires from around 680 subjects and related those repertoires to cytomegalovirus serostatus. The genetic ancestry cluster associated with self-reported Caucasian donors included 81% of the roughly 400 genotyped donors. Typing coverage differed by locus: A, B, C, DRB1 and DQB1 were typed in roughly 620-630 donors, DQA1 in 522, DPA1 in nearly 610, and DPB1 in approximately 450. Across 300 to 500 genotyped donors of the cohort, an average of approximately 200,000 unique TCR beta nucleotide sequences per donor were sequenced, and roughly 17% of those sequences were non-productive. Class I and class II HLA loci were covered by the typing at four-digit resolution. To study patterns of TCR occurrence, a later analysis re-analyzed previously published TCR beta repertoires from just over 650 donors and added high-resolution HLA genotyping. The aim of the study was to test whether cataloging public T cell receptors could identify signatures of past pathogen exposure. An early release covering 550 to 650 HLA-typed donors comprised about 320 gigabases of sequencing data and tens of millions of unique TCR sequences. An earlier analysis of several hundred of the donors applied high-throughput TCR beta sequencing to assess whether each TCR beta V gene segment acted as functional or pseudogenic. Roughly five DR-DQ haplotypes were treated as single units for association and clustering because of strong linkage in the cohort. A later genetic analysis used genome-wide SNP genotypes for about three fifths of the 666 donors, treating that subset as a discovery cohort. In the later analysis, no new phenotypic data were used to find candidate immune exposures; instead, reliance was placed on TCR beta sequences and their occurrence across donors. Besides the first cohort of under 700 subjects, a separate validation cohort made up of about 120 different subjects was used. The paper as a whole reports these results and caveats: A later analysis found that most CMV-associated TCR beta chains appeared HLA-restricted, with HLA associations seemingly driven largely by CMV exposure. Compared with equally common non-associated chains, HLA-associated TCR beta chains in a later analysis were more clonally expanded and had lower generation probabilities. In a later analysis, some 17,000 TCR beta sequences were associated with specific HLA alleles at a false discovery rate of 0.05. Compared with the 666-donor mean, donors in an Asian-associated ancestry cluster had fewer N-insertions in productive TCRs, according to a later genetic analysis. A cluster of highly shared sequence variants was judged likely to represent a technical artifact of the sequencing pipeline. The authors suggested that the approach could potentially be extended to other disease states and immunological phenotypes. V-gene and J-gene trimming of TCR beta chains was associated with a missense DCLRE1C variant in a later genetic analysis, and the association was replicated in an independent cohort. A further reported finding was that TCR beta sequences accurately predicted the HLA-A and HLA-B alleles for most subjects in the first cohort. The classifier was reported to diagnose cytomegalovirus status with high specificity and sensitivity in both the original and validation cohorts. Because the 87-base-pair reads could not distinguish some IMGT-functional V segments, including TRBV6-2 and TRBV6-3, those segments were excluded. While some public TCRs were present in many individuals, most TCR sequences turned up only very rarely across donors. Presence/absence analyses assumed roughly uniform sequencing depth across donors, an assumption that may not hold. The cohort was sequenced for TCR beta chains only, and without alpha or paired-chain data the features that could be detected were limited. Assigning TCR associations to individual alleles was difficult when HLA alleles, especially DR and DQ, strongly co-occurred. Because counts were too low, more than 15 rarely observed V segments, including chromosome 9 orphons, were excluded from the earlier analysis of around 590 of the donors. The study listed approximately 160 TCR beta chains as associated with cytomegalovirus. For the cohort, immune exposure information was limited to CMV serostatus. A later analysis found that TCR association rates varied across HLA loci, with DRB1 alleles showing the most associated TCRs and HLA-C alleles the fewest. In an earlier analysis of over 550 of the donors, most TCR beta V segments were observed in productive rearrangements about 87% or about 30% of the time, broadly matching IMGT annotations. Linkage disequilibrium might explain the correlated functional status among segregating V segments, but an unknown experimental factor could not be ruled out. HLA typing was unavailable for some donors at each locus, so association tests used only the typed subset. According to a later analysis, parvovirus B19, influenza, CMV and Epstein-Barr virus appeared linked to several top co-occurrence clusters. In vitro tests confirmed that a few of the cytomegalovirus-associated TCR beta chains recognize cytomegalovirus antigens.

Library preparation employed the immunoSEQ multiplex PCR assay. For the multiplex PCR, a mixture combining 60 forward primers for TCR Vbeta segments and 13 reverse primers for TCR Jbeta segments was used. Amplification of the CDR3 region of rearranged TCR beta genes was performed with a multiplex PCR assay on genomic DNA. Amplified TCR beta libraries were sequenced as 87-base-pair reads on the Illumina HiSeq System. The authors' analysis ran thus. A later analysis counted about 80 million unique TCR beta chains across the 700 or so repertoires, and 10 million to 12 million of these chains were shared by at least two donors. To remove PCR and sequencing errors, raw reads were error-corrected and collapsed into unique sequences using a nearest-neighbor algorithm that merged closely related sequences. CDR3 sequences were aligned to IMGT reference sequences to assign V, D and J gene segments. For a sequence to be retained, at least a six-nucleotide match to both a V gene segment and a J gene segment was required. Rearrangements were classified as productive when the CDR3 lacked stop codons and remained in frame with V and J, and all other rearrangements were classified as non-productive. Following IMGT convention, CDR3 was defined as the stretch from the second conserved V-encoded cysteine to the conserved J-encoded phenylalanine. The earlier analysis of about 620 of the donors excluded sequences that lacked an unambiguous match to a single V gene segment. An earlier analysis of a few hundred of the donors classified V segments as functional when productive rearrangements were above 56.7% and as segregating when the standard deviation between donors was above 5%. A statistical classification framework was built for diagnosing cytomegalovirus status from the catalog of TCR beta chain sequences. A later analysis assigned V and J genes by comparing TCR nucleotide sequences with IMGT/GENE-DB human TR gene sequences. In a later analysis, CDR3 sequences and most-parsimonious VDJ recombination scenarios were assigned using the TCRdist pipeline. In a later analysis, each TCR beta chain was defined by its CDR3 amino acid sequence together with its V-gene family, and reads without a unique V-gene family were excluded. As a way to deal with suspected cross-contamination and a sequencing artifact, a later analysis dropped 592 nucleotide sequences that were highly shared and had low generation probability. In a later analysis, a clonal expansion index was calculated for each public chain from normalized within-repertoire ranks of inferred template counts. A later analysis computed generation probabilities with a VDJ recombination model fitted to out-of-frame rearrangements, and checked the results against IGoR. In a later analysis, TCR-TCR, TCR-HLA and TCR-CMV co-occurrence was scored with hypergeometric tests, and a repertoire-size bias correction was applied to TCR pairs. A later analysis estimated false discovery rates by permuting HLA or CMV assignments 20 times. In a later analysis, co-occurring TCRs were grouped using DBSCAN, with TCRdist sequence similarity added in when clustering inside HLA-allele-positive subsets. For co-occurrence clustering, repertoires with fewer than 30,000 or more than 120,000 public chains were excluded, along with five repertoires with anomalous nucleotide sharing. The clones in this table, taken by TCRdb from immuneACCESS, are in-frame only. Not every clone is retained; where verified, under half of the shortfall comes from an unresolved V gene, and the cause of the rest is unknown. V, J and clone size derive from that table, while D and trimming were established from the DNA sequence. Across this sample there are over 130,000 clones, with approximately 80% seen only once. Jointly, the top ten make up 2.4% of the sample.

The cysteine opens and the phenylalanine closes a CDR3 of 14 amino acids. The CDR3 DNA has 42 bases and is translated from base 1. From the germline V gene, CDR1 is KGHSH and CDR2 is LQKENI. Relative to germline, V is missing 3 bases and J is missing 4 bases, with 2 bases of the junction outside any gene match. The cohort was made up of approximately 670 healthy bone marrow donors. At the time of sampling, every cohort member was nominally healthy, though immune exposures that went unrecorded were likely present. The donor tested CMV seronegative and was one of the 352 seronegative cohort members. Each donor provided a peripheral blood sample, and peripheral blood mononuclear cells were used for TCR beta sequencing. Genomic DNA extraction from the blood cell samples was performed with the Qiagen DNeasy Blood Extraction Kit. With respect to this clone: It lacks a known antigen. No base quality information exists; no much larger clone differs at one position.

The V gene is TRBV18 and the J gene is TRBJ2-7, with 11 central nucleotides matching TRBD1. The sequencing input was PBMCs. This receptor was taken from a man in his forties or fifties in good health and CMV-seronegative. The bases read TGTGCCAGCTCACCGGACAGGGGGCAATACGAGCAGTACTTC. This codes for CASSPDRGQYEQYF.